This entry lists 23 T cell receptor beta chains sequenced from one sample in a study of OX40 agonist ivuxolimab in advanced cancers. Produced via immunoSEQ multiplex PCR; TCRdb's table is partial and in-frame only. The sample yields 60,000 or so clones, approximately 86% seen once. The specimen was CD4+ or CD8+ T cells sorted from blood, collected in a trial of the OX40 agonist ivuxolimab. The source is an adult with an advanced solid tumor such as melanoma, head and neck, liver or kidney cancer.

This chain joins TRBV11-2 and TRBJ2-1; D might be TRBD1 or TRBD2, each matching 5 bases. The germline CDR1 and CDR2 sequences are SGHAT and FQNNGV. V lost 1 base and J 6 bases, leaving 19 bases between the germline ends. The CDR3 contains 17 residues. The CDR3 DNA reads TGTGCCAGCAGCTTAGGGGACGGTCAAATTACGTCCAATGAGCAGTTCTTC. Its protein is CASSLGDGQITSNEQFF.

This clone was seen once. The V gene is TRBV2, the J gene TRBJ2-7, with a tentative D call TRBD2 (5 bases). CDR1 SNHLY and CDR2 FYNNEI come from the germline V gene. V was cut by 8 bases and J by 2 bases, with 10 bases left in between. CDR3 length: 12 residues. The CDR3 sequence is CASGLRAYEQYF. The CDR3 nucleotides read TGTGCCAGCGGGCTGAGGGCCTACGAGCAGTACTTC.

This clone was observed a single time. The chain has TRBV9 and TRBJ2-2; 8 bases fit TRBD1. The CDR3 spans 14 residues. The J segment lost 7 bases and the V segment lost 0 bases, leaving 2 bases of the junction unmatched. CDR1 and CDR2 from the germline V gene are SGDLS and YYNGEE. CDR3 in amino acids: CASSVARGHGELFF. The CDR3 coding sequence is TGTGCCAGCAGCGTAGCCAGGGGGCACGGGGAGCTGTTTTTT.

In its sample, this clone was seen a few times. The rearrangement links TRBV4-1 to TRBJ2-7; perhaps D is TRBD1 or TRBD2 (6 bases each). Germline lookup yields CDR1 MGHRA and CDR2 YSYEKL. Trimming stripped 3 bases from V and 0 bases from J, with 12 bases between. The CDR3 has 15 residues. The CDR3 nucleotides are TGCGCCAGCAGCCAGGGTGGGGGGCTCTCCTACGAGCAGTACTTC. It codes for CASSQGGGLSYEQYF.

The chain recombines TRBV28 with TRBJ1-1; the D gene is possibly TRBD1 (6 bases). Per the germline V gene, CDR1 is MDHEN and CDR2 is SYDVKM. The CDR3 loop spans 16 amino acids. The V end lost 4 bases, the J end lost 4 bases, and 19 bases lay between the germline ends. The CDR3 protein is CASSWPLNREGTEAFF. For the CDR3, the DNA is TGTGCCAGCAGTTGGCCCTTAAACAGGGAGGGCACTGAAGCTTTCTTT.

The chain uses TRBV7-8 and TRBJ1-4, with unresolved D. The CDR3 loop spans 17 amino acids. CDR1 and CDR2 (germline): SGHVS, FQNEAQ. V was shortened by 1 base and J by 0 bases, with 12 bases between the two germline ends. The CDR3 spells CASSLVFVASTNEKLFF. In DNA, the CDR3 is TGTGCCAGCAGCTTAGTTTTCGTCGCGTCAACTAATGAAAAACTGTTTTTT.

The V call is TRBV28, the J call TRBJ1-4, with 9 bases lining up with TRBD1. Losses at the gene ends were 6 bases for V and 6 bases for J; bases not matched to a gene: 2. The CDR3 consists of 13 residues. From germline, CDR1 is MDHEN and CDR2 SYDVKM. DNA for the CDR3: TGTGCCAGCAGGGACAGGGGCGATGAAAAACTGTTTTTT. The encoded protein is CASRDRGDEKLFF.

This clone came up a few times. The chain links TRBV4-1 to TRBJ1-5; 8 positions match TRBD1. Looked up from germline, CDR1 is MGHRA and CDR2 is YSYEKL. V lost 5 bases and J lost 5; bases outside the gene matches: 8. The CDR3 sequence is 15 residues long. CDR3 sequence: CASSLRGQGHQPQHF. CDR3 sequence (DNA): TGCGCCAGCAGCTTACGTGGACAGGGACATCAGCCCCAGCATTTT.

The chain uses TRBV11-2 and TRBJ2-7; D is unclear. This CDR3 spans 12 amino acids. Germline V gene lookup returns CDR1 SGHAT and CDR2 FQNNGV. The V gene lost 5 bases and the J gene lost 7 bases, with 12 bases spanning the gap. The DNA of the CDR3 is TGTGCCAGCAGCCGAGTATCATGGGAGCAGTACTTC. It yields the protein CASSRVSWEQYF.

This clone was seen just once. The CDR3 protein is CASSQEAGDYEQYF. For the CDR3, the DNA is TGCGCCAGCAGCCAAGAGGCAGGGGACTACGAGCAGTACTTC. This chain links TRBV4-3 with TRBJ2-7; a weak D match, TRBD1 (6 bases). V was clipped by 0 bases and J by 3 bases, with 9 bases between them. The CDR3 covers 14 residues. Germline values: CDR1 LGHNA, CDR2 YSLEER.

In its sample, this clone was seen a few times. The chain has TRBV27 and TRBJ1-1; tentatively, D is TRBD1 (5 bases). In germline, CDR1 is MNHEY, CDR2 SMNVEV (reference sequence). V was pared by 1 base and J by 6 bases, with 9 bases between. The CDR3 contains 13 residues. The CDR3 region has the DNA TGTGCCAGCAGTTTATGGCAGGGCGCTGAAGCTTTCTTT. Translating it yields CASSLWQGAEAFF.

The chain recombines TRBV19 with TRBJ1-1; D not resolved. The germline V and J ends were trimmed by 2 bases and 0 bases, with 7 bases remaining between them. The germline V gene has CDR1 LNHDA and CDR2 SQIVND (reference sequence). This CDR3 has 14 amino acids. In DNA, the CDR3 is TGTGCCAGTAGTATAACCTCCTTGAACACTGAAGCTTTCTTT. This gives the protein CASSITSLNTEAFF.

The chain recombines TRBV13 with TRBJ2-3; a possible D gene is TRBD2 (5 bases). There are 13 residues in the CDR3. Trimming took off 0 bases at V and 5 bases at J, with 6 bases between the two ends. Looked up from germline, CDR1 is PRHDT and CDR2 is FYEKMQ (reference sequence). The CDR3 nucleotides read TGTGCCAGCAGCTTAGGCCGGGGAGATACGCAGTATTTT. It encodes CASSLGRGDTQYF.

The chain links TRBV27 to TRBJ2-2, with D uncertain. The germline gives CDR1 MNHEY, CDR2 SMNVEV (reference sequence). There are 11 residues in the CDR3. Trimming took 10 bases from V and 4 from J, leaving 7 bases between them. The CDR3 coding sequence is TGTGCCACCGCTAGCACCGGGGAGCTGTTTTTT. It encodes CATASTGELFF.

The rearrangement joins TRBV5-1 to TRBJ2-5; the match to TRBD1 covers 8 bases. J lost 5 bases, V lost 3 bases, and 18 bases had no gene match. The length of the CDR3 is 18 residues. Germline CDR1 and CDR2: SGHRS and YFSETQ. The CDR3 loop reads CASSSKNRQGARRETQYF. In DNA form, the CDR3 reads TGCGCCAGCAGCTCCAAAAACCGCCAGGGGGCAAGAAGGGAGACCCAGTACTTC.

This clone came up a few times. The chain carries TRBV11-2 and TRBJ2-1; the match to TRBD2 covers 12 bases. From germline, CDR1 is SGHAT and CDR2 FQNNGV. This CDR3 has 16 amino acids. V was clipped by 5 bases and J by 4 bases; unmatched bases: 6. CDR3: CASSVTLAGGYNEQFF. The DNA of the CDR3 is TGTGCCAGCAGCGTGACCCTAGCGGGGGGGTACAATGAGCAGTTCTTC.

CDR3 sequence: CASSDLTNTEAFF. The CDR3 nucleotides are TGTGCCAGCAGTGATTTGACGAACACTGAAGCTTTCTTT. V usage is TRBV6-1 and J usage is TRBJ1-1; D gene unclear. The CDR3 has 13 residues. The germline V gene has CDR1 MNHNS and CDR2 SASEGT. V was cut by 3 bases and J by 1 base, with 6 bases left in between.

The gene calls are TRBV27 and TRBJ2-7; D is uncertain. The CDR3 has 13 residues. V lost 4 bases and J lost 3, with 10 bases in between. Germline CDR1 and CDR2: MNHEY and SMNVEV (reference sequence). For the CDR3, the DNA is TGTGCCAGCAGTTCGCATTTAATCTACGAGCAGTACTTC. Its protein is CASSSHLIYEQYF.

V is TRBV19 and J is TRBJ1-5; D may be TRBD1 (6 bases). This CDR3 is 15 amino acids long. V gave up 5 bases and J gave up 2 bases, with 13 bases separating them. Germline CDR1 LNHDA, CDR2 SQIVND (reference sequence). CDR3 bases: TGTGCCAGTAGTGCGGCAGGGGCTGGCAATCAGCCCCAGCATTTT. As protein: CASSAAGAGNQPQHF. The full variable domain, rest sourced from reference TRBV19 and TRBJ1-5, is DGGITQSPKYLFRKEGQNVTLSCEQNLNHDAMYWYRQDPGQGLRLIYYSQIVNDFQKGDIAEGYSVSREKKESFPLTVTSAQKNPTAFYLCASSAAGAGNQPQHFGDGTRLSIL.

This rearrangement joins TRBV9 to TRBJ2-2, with TRBD1 as a possible D gene (5 bases). V was shortened by 1 base and J by 7 bases, with 5 bases between the two germline ends. The V gene's germline CDR1 is SGDLS and CDR2 YYNGEE. This CDR3 has 12 residues. The CDR3 reads CASSVRGGELFF. Written as DNA, the CDR3 is TGTGCCAGCAGCGTAAGGGGCGGGGAGCTGTTTTTT.

The V gene is TRBV14, the J gene TRBJ1-5; D gene ambiguous. Germline values: CDR1 SGHDN, CDR2 FVKESK. The CDR3 loop spans 14 amino acids. V was trimmed by 2 bases and J by 0 bases, leaving 5 bases between them. The CDR3 nucleotides read TGTGCCAGCAGCCAACCCGATAGCAATCAGCCCCAGCATTTT. It is translated as CASSQPDSNQPQHF.

The chain joins TRBV7-2 to TRBJ1-2; 9 nucleotides match TRBD1. In germline, CDR1 is SGHTA, CDR2 FQGNSA. Trimming took 2 bases from V and 3 from J; bases not matched to a gene: 1. The CDR3 is made up of 14 amino acids. The CDR3 spells CASSLRDRDYGYTF. The CDR3, as DNA: TGTGCCAGCAGCTTAAGGGACAGGGACTATGGCTACACCTTC.

The chain carries TRBV5-4 and TRBJ2-2, with 12 bases aligning to TRBD2. Trimming cost V 4 bases and J 4 bases; bases outside gene matches: 8. This CDR3 is built from 17 residues. CDR1 is SGHNT and CDR2 is YYREEE in the germline V gene (reference sequence). CDR3 nucleotides: TGTGCCAGCAGCCCCACTAGCGGGGGGCAGTCCACCGGGGAGCTGTTTTTT. Translating gives CASSPTSGGQSTGELFF.